The clone carrying this T cell receptor beta chain was observed once. Original processing notes: Cell counts per sample came from amplifying reference gene primers. The repertoire was sequenced with immunoSEQ multiplex PCR; TCRdb's copy has only in-frame clones and lacks some. The DNA gave D and trimming, while V, J and clone size come from that table. The table includes 120,000 or so clones, nearly 90% detected once. This sample is drawn from a study of blood T cell repertoires in COVID-19. Study-wide background: Samples taken during acute and convalescent COVID-19 were collected in the United States, Italy and Spain. PBMCs, B-cell-depleted T cells, or T cells provided the cDNA or gDNA that made up the material.

Trimming stripped 2 bases from V and 5 bases from J, with 16 bases between. The CDR3 runs 15 residues. Germline V gene data show CDR1 as MNHEY and CDR2 as SVGEGT. Sequencing input: peripheral blood. The TCR sequence derives from a human donor in a cohort sampled during active COVID-19. V is TRBV6-2 or TRBV6-3 and J is TRBJ2-7, with D possibly being TRBD2 (5 bases). The CDR3 bases are TGTGCCAGCAGTTACAAGACCTCGGGGTTCGACGAGCAGTACTTC. Translation gives CASSYKTSGFDEQYF.